The clone carrying this TCR beta chain appeared a few times. Its target is unknown. Documented time point: pre-sensitization, week 0. Treatment: therapeutic diphenylcyclopropenone sensitization with weekly scalp DPC. The record originates from a study of human T cells and chemical hapten exposure. Notes on the study in general: Relative to control repertoires, expanded TCRs gave rise to significantly more large CDR3 similarity clusters.

TCRdb redid the calling of the RACE reads with MiXCR, one entry per CDR3 protein. The data contain approximately 100,000 distinct CDR3 sequences, around 9.5% of them singletons. V lost 0 bases to trimming and J lost 3 bases, with 5 bases between them. This CDR3 is built from 14 residues. Germline assignment: CDR1 LGHDT and CDR2 YNNKEL (reference sequence). The starting material was whole blood, obtained in connection with sensitization to the hapten diphenylcyclopropenone (DPC). The clonotype originates from a middle-aged woman with alopecia areata. Some clones in this sample may be carry-over from other donors' samples. V is TRBV3-1 and J is TRBJ2-2; TRBD1 is a possible D gene (5 bases). The CDR3 here is CASSQEGDTGELFF. The DNA of the CDR3 is TGTGCCAGCAGCCAAGAAGGGGACACCGGGGAGCTGTTTTTT. Drawing the rest from reference TRBV3-1 and TRBJ2-2, the complete variable domain is DTAVSQTPKYLVTQMGNDKSIKCEQNLGHDTMYWYKQDSKKFLKIMFSYNNKELIINETVPNRFSPKSPDKAHLNLHINSLELGDSAVYFCASSQEGDTGELFFGEGSRLTVL.